These 7 T cell receptor beta chains share one sample of origin, sequenced in a study of T cell responses to AZD1222 COVID-19 vaccine. Generated by immunoSEQ multiplex PCR, the TCRdb table keeps only in-frame clones and is missing some. The top ten clones hold roughly 1% of a sample with around 130,000 clones, 80% to 95% of them seen once. The material sequenced was peripheral blood, taken 28 days after the second AZD1222 dose. All receptors come from an adult who received the AZD1222 COVID-19 vaccine.

The chain couples TRBV6-4 to TRBJ2-7; possibly TRBD2 for D (6 bases). Germline V gene sequence: CDR1 MRHNA, CDR2 SNTAGT. The CDR3 loop spans 17 amino acids. With 4 bases removed from V and 1 base from J, the gap between germline ends came to 20 bases. The CDR3 nucleotides read TGTGCCAGCAGTGTTAAAAAGCGGGTCTCACCATCCTACGAGCAGTACTTC. Translation gives CASSVKKRVSPSYEQYF.

The chain links TRBV19 to TRBJ1-1, with 7 bases lining up with TRBD1. Germline V CDR1 and CDR2: LNHDA, SQIVND (reference sequence). J was trimmed by 0 bases and V by 5 bases; bases with no gene match: 0. This CDR3 has 13 amino acids. The CDR3 sequence is CASSGTVNTEAFF. The CDR3 DNA reads as TGTGCCAGTAGTGGGACAGTGAACACTGAAGCTTTCTTT.

V and J are TRBV15 and TRBJ1-2; D might be TRBD1 (6 bases). The V end was cut by 5 bases, the J end by 4 bases, with 17 bases between. CDR1 and CDR2 from the germline V gene are LNHNV and YYDKDF (reference sequence). The CDR3 sequence is 15 residues long. The CDR3 loop is CATSPEAGVSYGYTF. The CDR3 DNA sequence: TGTGCCACCAGCCCAGAAGCAGGGGTTTCCTATGGCTACACCTTC.

This chain joins TRBV6-2 or TRBV6-3 and TRBJ1-4; D possibly corresponds to TRBD1 (5 bases). The CDR3 extends over 16 amino acids. V shed 2 bases and J shed 2 bases, with 12 bases lying between them. Germline assignment: CDR1 MNHEY and CDR2 SVGEGT. Written as DNA, the CDR3 is TGTGCCAGCAGTTACACGAGGGGTTCGACTAATGAAAAACTGTTTTTT. Translating it yields CASSYTRGSTNEKLFF.

This chain links TRBV9 with TRBJ2-3; 8 nucleotides match TRBD2. V lost 3 bases and J lost 3; bases outside the gene matches: 6. The CDR3 sequence is 15 residues long. The germline V gene has CDR1 SGDLS and CDR2 YYNGEE. The CDR3 nucleotides read TGTGCCAGCAGCGCTATGGGCGGGGGGACAGATACGCAGTATTTT. Residues: CASSAMGGGTDTQYF.

The V call is TRBV6-1, the J call TRBJ1-2, with 8 nucleotides matching TRBD1. CDR1 is MNHNS, CDR2 SASEGT, per germline. V was pared by 0 bases and J by 4 bases, with 7 bases of the junction left unmatched. This CDR3 is 16 amino acids long. Here the CDR3 reads CASSEASGGAGYGYTF. In DNA form, the CDR3 reads TGTGCCAGCAGTGAAGCGTCAGGGGGCGCCGGCTATGGCTACACCTTC.

The rearrangement uses TRBV5-1 and TRBJ1-6; possible D gene TRBD1, 5 bases. The germline CDR1 and CDR2 sequences are SGHRS and YFSETQ. V shed 0 bases and J shed 8 bases, with 6 bases lying between them. CDR3 length: 13 residues. The CDR3 nucleotides read TGCGCCAGCAGCTTGGCCAGGGATTCACCCCTCCACTTT. Amino acid sequence: CASSLARDSPLHF.